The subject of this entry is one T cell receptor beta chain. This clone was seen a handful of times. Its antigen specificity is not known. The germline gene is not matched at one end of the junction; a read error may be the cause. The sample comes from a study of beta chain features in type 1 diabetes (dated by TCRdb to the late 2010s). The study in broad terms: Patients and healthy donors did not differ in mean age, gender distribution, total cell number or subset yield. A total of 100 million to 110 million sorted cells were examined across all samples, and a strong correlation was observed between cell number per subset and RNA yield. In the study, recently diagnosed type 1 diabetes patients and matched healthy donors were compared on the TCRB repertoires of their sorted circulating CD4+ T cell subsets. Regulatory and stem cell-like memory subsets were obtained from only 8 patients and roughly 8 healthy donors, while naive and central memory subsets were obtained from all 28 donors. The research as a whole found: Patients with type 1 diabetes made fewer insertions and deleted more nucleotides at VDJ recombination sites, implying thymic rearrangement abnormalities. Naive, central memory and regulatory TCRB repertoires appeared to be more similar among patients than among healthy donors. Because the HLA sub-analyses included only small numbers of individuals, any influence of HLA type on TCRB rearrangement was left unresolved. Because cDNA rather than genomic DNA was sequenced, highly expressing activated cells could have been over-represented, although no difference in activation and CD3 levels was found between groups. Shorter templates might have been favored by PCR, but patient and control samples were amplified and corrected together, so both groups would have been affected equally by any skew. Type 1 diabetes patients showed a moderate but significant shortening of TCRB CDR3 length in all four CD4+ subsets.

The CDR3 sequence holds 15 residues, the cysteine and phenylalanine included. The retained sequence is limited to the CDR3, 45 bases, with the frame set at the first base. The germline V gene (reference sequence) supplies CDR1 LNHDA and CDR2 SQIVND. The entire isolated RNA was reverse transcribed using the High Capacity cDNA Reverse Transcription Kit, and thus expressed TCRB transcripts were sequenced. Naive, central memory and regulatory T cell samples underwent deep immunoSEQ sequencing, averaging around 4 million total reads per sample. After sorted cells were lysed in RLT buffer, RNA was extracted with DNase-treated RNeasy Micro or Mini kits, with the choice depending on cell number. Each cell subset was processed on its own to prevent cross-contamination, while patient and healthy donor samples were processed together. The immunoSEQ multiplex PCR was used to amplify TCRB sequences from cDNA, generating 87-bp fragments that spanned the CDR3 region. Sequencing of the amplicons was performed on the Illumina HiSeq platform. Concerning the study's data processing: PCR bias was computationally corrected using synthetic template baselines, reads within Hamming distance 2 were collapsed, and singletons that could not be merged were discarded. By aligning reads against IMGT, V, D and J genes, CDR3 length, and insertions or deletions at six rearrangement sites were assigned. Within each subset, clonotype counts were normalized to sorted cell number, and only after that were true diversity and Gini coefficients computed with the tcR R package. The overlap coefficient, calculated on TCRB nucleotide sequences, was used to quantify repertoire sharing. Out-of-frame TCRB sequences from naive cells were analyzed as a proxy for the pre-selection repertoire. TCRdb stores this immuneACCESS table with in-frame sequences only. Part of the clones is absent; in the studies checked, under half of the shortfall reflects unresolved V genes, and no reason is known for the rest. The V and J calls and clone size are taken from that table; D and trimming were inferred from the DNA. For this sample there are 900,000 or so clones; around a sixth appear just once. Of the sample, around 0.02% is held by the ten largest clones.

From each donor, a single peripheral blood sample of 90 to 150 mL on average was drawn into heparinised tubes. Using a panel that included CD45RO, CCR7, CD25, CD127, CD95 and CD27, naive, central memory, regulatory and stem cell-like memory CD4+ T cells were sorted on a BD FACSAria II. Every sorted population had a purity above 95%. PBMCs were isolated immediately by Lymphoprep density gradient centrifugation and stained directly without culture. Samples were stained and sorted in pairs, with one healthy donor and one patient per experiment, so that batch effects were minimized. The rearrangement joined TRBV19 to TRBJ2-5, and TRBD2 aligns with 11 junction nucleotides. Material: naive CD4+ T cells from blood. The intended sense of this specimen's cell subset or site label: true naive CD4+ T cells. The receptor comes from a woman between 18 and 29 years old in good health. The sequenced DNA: TGTGCCAGTAGGATAGGGACTAGCGGACAAGAGACCCAGTACTTC. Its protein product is CASRIGTSGQETQYF.